Below, 14 T cell receptor beta chains from the same sample are listed, as sequenced in a study of T cell responses to AZD1222 COVID-19 vaccine. The protocol was immunoSEQ multiplex PCR, while the TCRdb copy is restricted to in-frame clones and leaves out a portion. This sample has approximately 120,000 clones; roughly 90% occur once, and the top ten carry approximately 4.2%. The source was peripheral blood, collected on day 0 of AZD1222 vaccination. The receptors come from an adult in good health.

The rearrangement uses TRBV11-2 and TRBJ2-5, with D hard to call. Between the trimmed V and J ends, which lost 1 base and 5 bases, there was a span of 2 bases. This CDR3 spans 11 amino acids. Germline V lookup: CDR1 SGHAT, CDR2 FQNNGV. In DNA form, the CDR3 reads TGTGCCAGCAGCTTAGTTGAGACCCAGTACTTC. It codes for CASSLVETQYF.

This clone was recorded once. The V gene is TRBV9, the J gene TRBJ2-1; 8 bases align to TRBD2. The CDR3 covers 14 residues. Germline V gives CDR1 SGDLS, CDR2 YYNGEE. V dropped 4 bases and J dropped 2; count of bases not matched to a gene: 2. The chain's CDR3 is CASSYSGAYNEQFF. The CDR3, as DNA: TGTGCCAGCAGCTATAGCGGGGCCTACAATGAGCAGTTCTTC.

The chain joins TRBV7-2 to TRBJ2-2; possibly TRBD2 for D (6 bases). CDR1 and CDR2 from the germline V gene are SGHTA and FQGNSA. V was trimmed by 1 base and J by 4 bases, leaving 10 bases between them. The CDR3 loop spans 15 amino acids. The CDR3 region is CASSLVSGLTGELFF. DNA of the CDR3: TGTGCCAGCAGCTTAGTTTCGGGACTCACCGGGGAGCTGTTTTTT.

The genes are TRBV6-6 and TRBJ1-2, with D hard to call. V dropped 7 bases and J dropped 3 bases, with 12 bases sitting between them. Germline CDR1 MNHNY, CDR2 SVGAGI (reference sequence). The CDR3 contains 13 residues. The CDR3 sequence: CASNPGRDYGYTF. The CDR3 DNA reads as TGTGCCAGCAACCCAGGACGGGACTATGGCTACACCTTC.

The chain employs TRBV7-2 and TRBJ1-1, with 8 bases identical to TRBD1. The ends lost 5 bases at V and 0 bases at J; junction bases unmatched: 5. The CDR3 has 15 amino acids. CDR1 and CDR2 (germline): SGHTA, FQGNSA. CDR3 nucleotides: TGTGCCAGCAGCCTCGGACAGGGTTTGAACACTGAAGCTTTCTTT. Its translation is CASSLGQGLNTEAFF.

This clone was seen a handful of times. The chain couples TRBV28 to TRBJ2-5, with TRBD2 matching 11 bases. CDR3 length: 15 amino acids. From germline, CDR1 is MDHEN and CDR2 SYDVKM. After removal of 3 bases from V and 4 bases from J, the junction contained 4 bases not matched to a gene. The CDR3 is CASSFSGGAGETQYF. The CDR3 region has the DNA TGTGCCAGCAGTTTTAGCGGGGGGGCGGGAGAGACCCAGTACTTC.

This sequence joins TRBV28 and TRBJ2-2, with TRBD1 matching 7 bases. After removal of 10 bases from V and 5 bases from J, the junction contained 7 bases not matched to a gene. The CDR3 sequence is 13 residues long. CDR1 is MDHEN, CDR2 SYDVKM, per germline. CDR3 sequence (DNA): TGTGCCACCATCTCACAGGGGACCGGGGAGCTGTTTTTT. This encodes CATISQGTGELFF.

This chain links TRBV7-2 with TRBJ1-1; no clear D gene. Germline loops: CDR1 SGHTA, CDR2 FQGNSA. The V and J ends lost 10 bases and 1 base respectively, with 19 bases between them. The CDR3 totals 15 residues. CDR3 sequence reads: CATKRELSKNTEAFF. The CDR3 DNA sequence: TGTGCCACTAAACGGGAACTTTCAAAGAACACTGAAGCTTTCTTT.

V and J are TRBV10-1 and TRBJ2-4; D is perhaps TRBD1 or TRBD2 (5 bases each). In germline, CDR1 is WNHNN, CDR2 SYGVQD (reference sequence). V lost 3 bases to trimming and J lost 0 bases, with 6 bases between them. This CDR3 contains 14 residues. The CDR3 is CASSDGGAKNIQYF. As DNA, the CDR3 is TGCGCCAGCAGTGATGGGGGAGCCAAAAACATTCAGTACTTC.

V usage is TRBV5-4 and J usage is TRBJ1-2; maybe TRBD1 (5 bases). Trimming removed 4 bases from V and 3 bases from J, with 19 bases in between. Germline V gene lookup returns CDR1 SGHNT and CDR2 YYREEE (reference sequence). The CDR3 loop spans 16 amino acids. This CDR3 reads CASSAGGYRLDYGYTF. In DNA, the CDR3 is TGTGCCAGCAGCGCGGGGGGGTACCGCTTAGACTATGGCTACACCTTC.

The rearrangement joins TRBV18 to TRBJ1-5; a weak D match, TRBD1 (5 bases). Germline V gene data show CDR1 as KGHSH and CDR2 as LQKENI. Trimming pared 6 bases from V and 9 bases from J, leaving 24 bases between. CDR3 length equals 16 residues. This CDR3 is CASSPTEGRFLGPQHF. For the CDR3, the DNA is TGTGCCAGCTCGCCCACCGAGGGGCGATTTTTAGGGCCCCAGCATTTT.

The CDR3 sequence: CASSQGLAWEQYF. The CDR3 bases are TGTGCCAGCTCTCAGGGACTAGCGTGGGAGCAGTACTTC. The chain joins TRBV18 to TRBJ2-7; 10 bases fit TRBD2. From germline, CDR1 is KGHSH and CDR2 LQKENI. V lost 6 bases to trimming and J lost 7 bases; unmatched junction nucleotides: 6. The CDR3 is 13 amino acids.

This sequence joins TRBV6-4 and TRBJ1-2; TRBD1 agrees at 7 bases. The CDR3 has 15 residues. J gave up 4 bases and V 6 bases, and 11 bases lay outside the gene matches. The germline gives CDR1 MRHNA, CDR2 SNTAGT. CDR3 in amino acids: CASSLTGEGAYGYTF. CDR3 DNA sequence: TGTGCCAGCAGCCTGACCGGGGAGGGGGCCTATGGCTACACCTTC.

The gene calls are TRBV10-3 and TRBJ1-6; a weak D match, TRBD1 (5 bases). This CDR3 is built from 16 residues. The V gene lost 8 bases and the J gene lost 10 bases, with 24 bases spanning the gap. Germline V gives CDR1 ENHRY, CDR2 SYGVKD. The CDR3 DNA reads TGTGCCATCGGGGGGGGACGTGGTACAGTTGACTCACCCCTCCACTTT. Its protein is CAIGGGRGTVDSPLHF.